The entry below describes one T cell receptor (beta chain). Its target is unknown. The CDR3 is made up of 15 amino acids. Trimming cost V 4 bases and J 1 base, with 12 bases left between them. The germline CDR1 and CDR2 sequences are SNHLY and FYNNEI. Assay: immunoSEQ multiplex PCR; the TCRdb copy retains only in-frame clones and omits some. This table has 8,500 to 10,000 clones, roughly 84% appearing once. This sample is drawn from a study of PD-1 blockade in mismatch repair-deficient tumors. The time point denotes: roughly 11-day in vitro stimulation with candidate mutation-associated neoantigen peptide 1. All patients were mismatch repair deficient, assessed by either PCR or immunohistochemistry. Each of several ELISpot-reactive candidate peptides was used for 10-day stimulation. General study points: Three of seven peptides expanded clones, giving 110 to 150 unique blood TCRs. After pembrolizumab, tumor-resident clones rose rapidly, then generally contracted before radiologic responses.

Sequencing used cells cultured in vitro, obtained from a patient treated with pembrolizumab. This sequence originates from an adult with mismatch repair-deficient cancer. This chain uses TRBV2 with TRBJ2-3; TRBD1 might be the D (6 bases). CDR3 in DNA: TGTGCCAGCAGTGTAGAGGGGGTGCGCACAGATACGCAGTATTTT. This translates into CASSVEGVRTDTQYF.